The clone carrying this T cell receptor (beta chain) has only a few counts. No antigen is known for it. The data derive from a study of T cell repertoires in cytomegalovirus infection. Overall study context: Public TCR beta signatures provided an indication of both CMV infection and a matching HLA type. Study outcomes and limitations: There were HLA-C-restricted CMV-specific TCR beta clonotypes dominating the ex vivo response. The cumulative frequency of public TCR beta families identified carriers of CMV plus the relevant HLA.

MiXCR, applied by TCRdb to the reads, yields one record per CDR3 protein. The sample contains about 320,000 distinct CDR3 sequences, more than 8% of which appear only once. Trimming left V 1 base short and J 12 bases short, with 28 bases between. There are 18 residues in the CDR3. Germline-derived CDR1 and CDR2 are MNHEY and SVGEGT. V is TRBV6-2 or TRBV6-3 and J is TRBJ2-1; D not resolved. The sequence came from a human donor in good health (CMV status not recorded). Some clones in this sample may be carry-over from other donors' samples. The sample was PBMCs. The CDR3 reads CASSYLYFHNDLANPQFF. In nucleotides, the CDR3 is TGTGCCAGCAGTTACTTATACTTCCACAACGACCTTGCCAATCCGCAGTTCTTC.